The 17 T cell receptor beta chains reported below all come from one sample, sequenced in a study of blood T cell repertoires in COVID-19. TCRdb's table, derived via immunoSEQ multiplex PCR, lists solely in-frame clones and lacks some. The profile shows 90,000 to 120,000 clones, around 88% of them singletons. Input material: peripheral blood. These TCRs come from a middle-aged man with active or convalescent COVID-19.

CDR3 residues: CASSLAEWGPSGSKEDTQYF. The CDR3 DNA sequence: TGTGCCAGCAGCTTAGCCGAGTGGGGGCCTAGCGGGAGTAAAGAAGATACGCAGTATTTT. J is TRBJ2-3 and V is TRBV7-2, with 10 positions matching TRBD2. The junction had 17 bases not matched to a gene; V was cut back by 0 bases and J by 5 bases. The germline CDR1 and CDR2 sequences are SGHTA and FQGNSA. The CDR3 has 20 residues.

V usage is TRBV28 and J usage is TRBJ2-7; tentatively, D is TRBD1 (5 bases). Germline V CDR1 and CDR2: MDHEN, SYDVKM. There are 11 residues in the CDR3. The ends were cut back, 5 bases at V and 7 bases at J, with 9 bases in the middle. CDR3 region: CASSAREEQYF. The CDR3 nucleotides read TGTGCCAGCAGTGCCAGGGAAGAGCAGTACTTC.

This chain uses TRBV11-1 with TRBJ1-1; 7 bases agree with TRBD1. The CDR3 spans 13 residues. V lost 5 bases and J lost 5; bases outside the gene matches: 5. Germline CDR1 reads SGHAT; CDR2 reads FQDESV (reference sequence). This CDR3 reads CASSTTGVTEAFF. DNA of the CDR3: TGTGCCAGCAGCACCACAGGGGTGACTGAAGCTTTCTTT. Variable domain in full (rest from reference TRBV11-1 and TRBJ1-1): EAEVAQSPRYKITEKSQAVAFWCDPISGHATLYWYRQILGQGPELLVQFQDESVVDDSQLPKDRFSAERLKGVDSTLKIQPAELGDSAMYLCASSTTGVTEAFFGQGTRLTVV.

This clone showed up just a few times. The CDR3 DNA is TGTGCCAGCACCCCCCCCGAGGAACTAGCAGCCGATGAGCAGTTCTTC. Its translation is CASTPPEELAADEQFF. The chain combines TRBV28 with TRBJ2-1; D possibly corresponds to TRBD2 (6 bases). Germline loops: CDR1 MDHEN, CDR2 SYDVKM. V lost 7 bases and J lost 8, with 24 bases in between. The CDR3 spans 16 residues. Variable domain in full (rest from reference TRBV28 and TRBJ2-1): DVKVTQSSRYLVKRTGEKVFLECVQDMDHENMFWYRQDPGLGLRLIYFSYDVKMKEKGDIPEGYSVSREKKERFSLILESASTNQTSMYLCASTPPEELAADEQFFGPGTRLTVL.

This clone is a singleton in its sample. The chain has TRBV2 and TRBJ1-4; D is perhaps TRBD1 (6 bases). V was pared by 5 bases and J by 0 bases, with 7 bases between. The CDR3 runs to 14 residues. Germline V lookup: CDR1 SNHLY, CDR2 FYNNEI. CDR3 in amino acids: CASSRTATNEKLFF. CDR3 sequence (DNA): TGTGCCAGCAGTCGGACAGCAACTAATGAAAAACTGTTTTTT.

The chain combines TRBV5-6 with TRBJ2-1; weak D call: TRBD1 (7 bases). The CDR3 extends over 17 amino acids. V was cut by 3 bases and J by 0 bases, with 16 bases left in between. Germline V gene lookup returns CDR1 SGHDT and CDR2 YYEEEE. In DNA, the CDR3 is TGTGCCAGCAGCTCGATGACGCGGGACAGCTCCTACAATGAGCAGTTCTTC. Protein: CASSSMTRDSSYNEQFF.

The rearrangement uses TRBV6-5 and TRBJ2-7, with D uncertain. Germline V gene sequence: CDR1 MNHEY, CDR2 SVGAGI. The length of the CDR3 is 13 residues. The V end lost 3 bases, the J end lost 5 bases, and 11 bases lay between the germline ends. The CDR3 coding sequence is TGTGCCAGCAGTTATCAACAGTCCGACGAGCAGTACTTC. It specifies CASSYQQSDEQYF.

In its sample, this clone was seen once. This chain connects TRBV28 to TRBJ2-2; 9 nucleotides match TRBD2. Germline CDR1 and CDR2: MDHEN and SYDVKM. The CDR3 runs 15 residues. The ends lost 6 bases at V and 3 bases at J; junction bases unmatched: 5. CDR3 sequence: CASSSTSGYTGELFF. The CDR3 DNA reads as TGTGCCAGCAGCTCGACTAGCGGATACACCGGGGAGCTGTTTTTT.

The gene calls are TRBV5-1 and TRBJ2-7, with TRBD1 matching over 7 bases. The CDR3 sequence is 14 residues long. The germline CDR1 and CDR2 sequences are SGHRS and YFSETQ. With 6 bases clipped from V and 0 bases from J, the junction kept 6 bases outside the gene matches. Written as DNA, the CDR3 is TGCGCCAGCACCCAGGGGGTAGACTCCTACGAGCAGTACTTC. Translation: CASTQGVDSYEQYF.

V gene TRBV2 combines with J gene TRBJ2-7; 9 nucleotides agree with TRBD2. CDR3 length: 15 amino acids. CDR1 is SNHLY and CDR2 is FYNNEI in the germline V gene. J was trimmed by 0 bases and V by 6 bases; bases with no gene match: 6. CDR3 loop: CASRASGTYSYEQYF. The CDR3 nucleotides are TGTGCCAGCAGAGCTAGCGGGACCTACTCCTACGAGCAGTACTTC.

V usage is TRBV4-1 and J usage is TRBJ1-1; 7 nucleotides match TRBD1. CDR1 is MGHRA, CDR2 YSYEKL, per germline. The CDR3 contains 12 residues. V lost 4 bases to trimming and J lost 11 bases; unmatched junction nucleotides: 7. The CDR3 DNA sequence: TGCGCCAGCAGCCGGGACAGTTTGAGGGCTTTCTTT. Translation: CASSRDSLRAFF.

The CDR3 sequence is CASSHDTRNTEAFF. The CDR3, as DNA: TGTGCCAGCAGCCACGATACACGGAACACTGAAGCTTTCTTT. The chain combines TRBV4-2 with TRBJ1-1; D remains unclear. The V end lost 3 bases, the J end lost 1 base, and 9 bases lay between the germline ends. Germline CDR1 LGHNA, CDR2 YNFKEQ. This CDR3 has 14 residues.

V is TRBV10-1 and J is TRBJ1-1; D unresolved. Trimming stripped 3 bases from V and 3 bases from J, with 17 bases between. The V gene's germline CDR1 is WNHNN and CDR2 SYGVQD (reference sequence). CDR3 length: 16 residues. This chain's CDR3 is CASSDDSRAGDTEAFF. The DNA for the CDR3 is TGCGCCAGCAGTGATGATTCGAGGGCGGGAGACACTGAAGCTTTCTTT.

This sequence joins TRBV5-4 and TRBJ2-3; D possibly corresponds to TRBD1 (6 bases). The V gene lost 0 bases and the J gene lost 4 bases, with 12 bases spanning the gap. Germline CDR1 SGHNT, CDR2 YYREEE (reference sequence). CDR3 length: 15 amino acids. This chain's CDR3 is CASSLEGDRADTQYF. DNA of the CDR3: TGTGCCAGCAGCTTGGAGGGGGATCGAGCAGATACGCAGTATTTT.

This chain uses TRBV28 with TRBJ2-4, with D possibly being TRBD2 (5 bases). Per germline, CDR1 MDHEN and CDR2 SYDVKM. The CDR3 is 14 amino acids. V was clipped by 7 bases and J by 1 base, with 11 bases between them. CDR3 sequence reads: CASTQRMAKNIQYF. CDR3 coding DNA: TGTGCCAGCACGCAGCGGATGGCCAAAAACATTCAGTACTTC.

The rearrangement links TRBV19 to TRBJ2-7, with D tentatively TRBD1 (6 bases). CDR1 LNHDA and CDR2 SQIVND come from the germline V gene (reference sequence). V dropped 7 bases and J dropped 5 bases, with 15 bases sitting between them. The CDR3 runs to 13 residues. The CDR3 sequence: CASKSQGLHEQYF. CDR3 nucleotides: TGTGCCAGTAAATCACAGGGCCTCCACGAGCAGTACTTC.

The V and J genes are TRBV7-9 and TRBJ1-3; D is undetermined. CDR1 SEHNR and CDR2 FQNEAQ come from the germline V gene (reference sequence). V was clipped by 5 bases and J by 0 bases, with 11 bases between them. The length of the CDR3 is 15 residues. The CDR3 DNA follows: TGTGCCAGCAGCCCGCTATACCCCTCTGGAAACACCATATATTTT. It encodes CASSPLYPSGNTIYF.